The 5 T cell receptor beta chains in this list originate from one sample, sequenced in a study of cytomegalovirus exposure and HLA in healthy donors. The PCR used 60 Vbeta and 13 Jbeta primers. Method: immunoSEQ multiplex PCR; TCRdb's copy keeps in-frame clones and lacks some. The sample records around 140,000 clones, around a tenth being singletons. The sequenced sample consisted of PBMCs. The receptor set was obtained from a man between 50 and 59 years old in good health and CMV-seronegative.

There are a few counts of this clone. This sequence joins TRBV19 and TRBJ1-1, with a tentative D call TRBD1 (6 bases). Trimming took 3 bases from V and 1 from J, leaving 12 bases between them. Germline V CDR1 and CDR2: LNHDA, SQIVND (reference sequence). The CDR3 length is 15 residues. The DNA of the CDR3 is TGTGCCAGTAGTATGGGTCGGGGGGCGAACACTGAAGCTTTCTTT. Translation: CASSMGRGANTEAFF. The full variable domain, in which reference TRBV19 and TRBJ1-1 provide the parts outside the CDR3, is DGGITQSPKYLFRKEGQNVTLSCEQNLNHDAMYWYRQDPGQGLRLIYYSQIVNDFQKGDIAEGYSVSREKKESFPLTVTSAQKNPTAFYLCASSMGRGANTEAFFGQGTRLTVV.

The sample holds a few counts of this clone. V usage is TRBV10-1 and J usage is TRBJ1-5; D may be TRBD1 (6 bases). Germline V lookup: CDR1 WNHNN, CDR2 SYGVQD (reference sequence). V lost 1 base, J lost 0 bases, and 16 bases lay in between. This CDR3 is built from 18 residues. In nucleotides, the CDR3 is TGCGCCAGCAGTGAGTTTCGAAACAGGGACTATAGCAATCAGCCCCAGCATTTT. Its protein product is CASSEFRNRDYSNQPQHF.

This rearrangement joins TRBV9 to TRBJ2-1; 7 bases are a match to TRBD2. CDR3 length equals 17 residues. Per germline, CDR1 SGDLS and CDR2 YYNGEE. J lost 6 bases, V lost 0 bases, and 12 bases had no gene match. The CDR3 spells CASSVDIASGIPNEQFF. CDR3 in DNA: TGTGCCAGCAGCGTAGATATCGCTAGCGGAATCCCCAATGAGCAGTTCTTC.

This clone was seen a handful of times. V gene TRBV7-9 combines with J gene TRBJ2-1; 11 bases align to TRBD1. The CDR3 is 17 residues long. With 6 bases clipped from V and 1 base from J, the junction kept 8 bases outside the gene matches. The germline CDR1 and CDR2 sequences are SEHNR and FQNEAQ (reference sequence). The CDR3 sequence is CASSDTGTGGSYNEQFF. For the CDR3, the DNA is TGTGCCAGCAGTGATACCGGGACAGGGGGTTCCTACAATGAGCAGTTCTTC.

The chain uses TRBV7-9 and TRBJ2-1; D is perhaps TRBD2 (6 bases). The germline CDR1 and CDR2 sequences are SEHNR and FQNEAQ (reference sequence). The CDR3 contains 14 residues. Between the trimmed V and J ends, which lost 1 base and 11 bases, there was a span of 15 bases. The chain's CDR3 is CASSLGTSSWQQFF. The CDR3 bases are TGTGCCAGCAGCTTAGGTACTAGCTCCTGGCAGCAGTTCTTC.